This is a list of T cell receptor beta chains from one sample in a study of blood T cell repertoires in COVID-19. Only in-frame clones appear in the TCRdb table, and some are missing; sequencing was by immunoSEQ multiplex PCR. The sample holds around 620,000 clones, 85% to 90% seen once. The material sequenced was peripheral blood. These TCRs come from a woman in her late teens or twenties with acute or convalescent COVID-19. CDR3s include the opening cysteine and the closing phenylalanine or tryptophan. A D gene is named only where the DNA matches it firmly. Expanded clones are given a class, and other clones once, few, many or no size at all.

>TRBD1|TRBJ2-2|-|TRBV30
CAWSVRRQGDTGELFF
TGTGCCTGGAGTGTAAGGCGGCAGGGGGACACCGGGGAGCTGTTTTTT
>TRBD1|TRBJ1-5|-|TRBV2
CASSEPGQGGRVGNQPQHF
TGTGCCAGCAGTGAACCGGGACAGGGAGGCCGGGTAGGCAATCAGCCCCAGCATTTT
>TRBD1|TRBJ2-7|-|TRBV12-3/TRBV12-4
CASSLGTGLHRYF
TGTGCCAGCAGTTTAGGGACAGGGCTCCATAGGTACTTC
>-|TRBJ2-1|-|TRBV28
CASSPDLGGAGEQFF
TGTGCCAGCAGTCCCGACTTGGGGGGGGCCGGGGAGCAGTTCTTC
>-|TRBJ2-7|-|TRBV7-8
CASSKLQGRNEQYF
TGTGCCAGCAGCAAATTACAGGGTAGAAACGAGCAGTACTTC
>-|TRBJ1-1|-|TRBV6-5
CASSYSISRLHTEAFF
TGTGCCAGCAGTTACTCGATAAGCCGATTGCACACTGAAGCTTTCTTT
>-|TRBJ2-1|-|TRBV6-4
CASSLGTYNEQFF
TGTGCCAGCAGCCTAGGTACTTACAATGAGCAGTTCTTC
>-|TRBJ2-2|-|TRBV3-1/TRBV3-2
CASSQDTVTGELFF
TGTGCCAGCAGCCAAGATACAGTTACCGGGGAGCTGTTTTTT
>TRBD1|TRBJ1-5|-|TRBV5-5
CASSFGTGDNQPQHF
TGTGCCAGCAGCTTCGGGACAGGGGACAATCAGCCCCAGCATTTT
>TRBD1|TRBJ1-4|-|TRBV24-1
CATSDGRGISNEKLFF
TGTGCCACCAGTGATGGCAGGGGGATATCTAATGAAAAACTGTTTTTT
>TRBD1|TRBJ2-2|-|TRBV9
CASSAWDRPNTGELFF
TGTGCCAGCAGCGCCTGGGACAGGCCTAACACCGGGGAGCTGTTTTTT
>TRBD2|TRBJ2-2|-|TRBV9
CASSFREGGELFF
TGTGCCAGCAGCTTTAGGGAGGGCGGGGAGCTGTTTTTT
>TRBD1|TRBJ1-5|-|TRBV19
CASSIGTGLSNQPQHF
TGTGCCAGTAGTATCGGGACAGGGCTTAGCAATCAGCCCCAGCATTTT
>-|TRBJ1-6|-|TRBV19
CASCYGEPNSPLHF
TGTGCCAGTTGTTACGGGGAGCCAAATTCACCCCTCCACTTT
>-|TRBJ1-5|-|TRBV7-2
CASSLVSGGRQPQHF
TGTGCCAGCAGCTTAGTATCTGGCGGGAGGCAGCCCCAGCATTTT
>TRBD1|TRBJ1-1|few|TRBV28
CASSSTGERAEAFF
TGTGCCAGCAGTTCCACAGGGGAACGGGCTGAAGCTTTCTTT
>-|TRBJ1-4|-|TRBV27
CASSLRGGESEKLFF
TGTGCCAGCAGTCTCCGGGGAGGTGAGAGCGAAAAACTGTTTTTT
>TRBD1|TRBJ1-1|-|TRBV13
CASSEQGYVEAFF
TGTGCCAGCAGCGAACAGGGGTATGTTGAAGCTTTCTTT
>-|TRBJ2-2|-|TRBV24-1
CATTPGQNTGELFF
TGTGCCACGACGCCGGGACAAAACACCGGGGAGCTGTTTTTT
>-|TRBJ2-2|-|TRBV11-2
CASSLAGSPYAGELFF
TGTGCCAGCAGCTTGGCCGGGTCCCCCTATGCCGGGGAGCTGTTTTTT
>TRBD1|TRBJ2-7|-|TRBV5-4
CASSSRTGSYEQYF
TGTGCCAGCAGCTCTCGGACAGGGTCCTACGAGCAGTACTTC
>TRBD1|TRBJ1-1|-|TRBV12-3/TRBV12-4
CASTQRTGSEAFF
TGTGCCAGCACCCAGAGGACAGGGTCTGAAGCTTTCTTT
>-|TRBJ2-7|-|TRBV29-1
CSPSFRDFGSTYEQYF
TGCAGCCCCTCTTTCAGGGATTTCGGGTCGACCTACGAGCAGTACTTC
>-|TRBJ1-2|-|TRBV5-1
CASSLGPGRYGYTF
TGCGCCAGCAGCTTGGGACCGGGTCGCTATGGCTACACCTTC
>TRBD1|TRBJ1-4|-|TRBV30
CAWGGQGEVVLSEKLFF
TGTGCCTGGGGAGGACAGGGAGAAGTAGTGTTGAGTGAAAAACTGTTTTTT
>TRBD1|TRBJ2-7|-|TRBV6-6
CASSRQGKWYSYEQYF
TGTGCCAGCAGTCGACAGGGGAAATGGTACTCCTACGAGCAGTACTTC
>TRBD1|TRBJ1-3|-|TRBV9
CASSRRTGAEGNTIYF
TGTGCCAGCAGCAGACGGACAGGGGCAGAAGGAAACACCATATATTTT
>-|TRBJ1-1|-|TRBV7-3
CASSFNRNTEAFF
TGTGCCAGCAGCTTTAACAGGAACACTGAAGCTTTCTTT
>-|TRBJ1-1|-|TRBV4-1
CASSQTGGRIMNTEAFF
TGCGCCAGCAGCCAGACCGGGGGTCGTATAATGAACACTGAAGCTTTCTTT
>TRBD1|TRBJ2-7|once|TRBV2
CASTLGQGPNEQYF
TGTGCCAGCACCCTGGGACAGGGGCCCAACGAGCAGTACTTC
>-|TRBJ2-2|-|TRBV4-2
CASNPRTNTGELFF
TGTGCCAGCAACCCCCGGACTAACACCGGGGAGCTGTTTTTT
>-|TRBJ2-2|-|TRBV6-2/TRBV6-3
CASSTGLEIGELFF
TGTGCCAGCAGCACAGGGTTAGAGATCGGGGAGCTGTTTTTT
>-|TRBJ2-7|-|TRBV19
CASSMGQGYEQYF
TGTGCCAGTAGTATGGGTCAGGGCTACGAGCAGTACTTC
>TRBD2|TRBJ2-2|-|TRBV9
CASSVEGRGEEELFF
TGTGCCAGCAGCGTAGAGGGGCGGGGGGAGGAGGAGCTGTTTTTT
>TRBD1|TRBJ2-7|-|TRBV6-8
CASTGTVSYEQYF
TGTGCCAGCACCGGGACAGTCTCCTACGAGCAGTACTTC
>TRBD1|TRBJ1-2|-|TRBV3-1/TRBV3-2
CASSQEQGQRGGYTF
TGTGCCAGCAGCCAAGAACAGGGGCAGAGGGGTGGCTACACCTTC
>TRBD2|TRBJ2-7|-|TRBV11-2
CASSFLVGGEQYF
TGTGCCAGCAGCTTCCTGGTGGGGGGGGAGCAGTACTTC
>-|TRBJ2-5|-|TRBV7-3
CASSLTEETQYF
TGTGCCAGCAGCTTAACGGAGGAGACCCAGTACTTC
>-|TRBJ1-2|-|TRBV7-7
CASSLRQGQVYGYTF
TGTGCCAGCAGCCTACGCCAGGGGCAGGTCTATGGCTACACCTTC
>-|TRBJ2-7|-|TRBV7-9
CASSSTSGNYEQYF
TGTGCCAGCAGCTCGACGTCGGGTAACTACGAGCAGTACTTC